Listed here is a single T cell receptor beta chain. The entry originates in a study of blood T cell repertoires in COVID-19. Study as a whole: Sample material is recorded as cDNA or gDNA derived from T cells, B-cell-depleted T cells, or PBMCs.

The V and J ends lost 4 bases and 0 bases respectively, with 12 bases between them. The length of the CDR3 is 15 residues. CDR1 is MGHRA, CDR2 YSYEKL, per germline. Method: immunoSEQ multiplex PCR; TCRdb's copy keeps in-frame clones and lacks some. The table records some 96,000 clones, about 80% of them present only once. Sequenced material: peripheral blood. The chain joins TRBV4-1 to TRBJ2-5, with a weak D call TRBD1 (6 bases). The clonotype originates from an older woman with acute or convalescent COVID-19. The CDR3: CASSPIGTYQETQYF. For the CDR3, the DNA is TGCGCCAGCAGCCCTATCGGGACATACCAAGAGACCCAGTACTTC.